Following are 9 T cell receptor beta chains from one sample sequenced in a study of control samples from healthy donors and cancer patients. Clones were sequenced by immunoSEQ multiplex PCR, and TCRdb holds only the in-frame ones, with some missing. This table has about 130,000 clones, about 95% appearing once. Sequencing was performed on blood. The receptors stem from a man between 25 and 39 years old in good health.

The table lists this clone with a few counts. Other DNA sequences in the same sample also yield this CDR3. The chain uses TRBV5-4 and TRBJ1-1; D remains unclear. V shed 2 bases and J shed 1 base, with 3 bases lying between them. Germline assignment: CDR1 SGHNT and CDR2 YYREEE (reference sequence). CDR3 size: 12 residues. The CDR3: CASSFGNTEAFF. The CDR3 DNA is TGTGCCAGCAGCTTCGGGAACACTGAAGCTTTCTTT.

This clone showed up many times. The chain is built from TRBV6-2 or TRBV6-3 and TRBJ1-5; D possibly corresponds to TRBD1 (5 bases). CDR1 is MNHEY, CDR2 SVGEGT, per germline. This CDR3 has 15 residues. V lost 4 bases, J lost 3 bases, and 13 bases lay in between. The CDR3 protein is CASSSGRENNQPQHF. The CDR3 DNA sequence: TGTGCCAGCAGTTCGGGCAGGGAGAACAATCAGCCCCAGCATTTT.

The chain is built from TRBV3-1 (or the pseudogene TRBV3-2) and TRBJ2-7, with 12 bases fitting TRBD2. With V trimmed by 4 bases and J by 4 bases, 11 bases remained unmatched. CDR3 size: 17 residues. Germline V gene data show CDR1 as LGHDT and CDR2 as YNNKEL (reference sequence). CDR3: CASSPLGLAGRVYEQYF. CDR3 in DNA: TGTGCCAGCAGCCCCCTTGGACTAGCGGGACGGGTGTACGAGCAGTACTTC.

This rearrangement joins TRBV9 to TRBJ1-4, with 7 bases lining up with TRBD1. Trimming took 3 bases from V and 5 from J; bases not matched to a gene: 7. The CDR3 has 15 amino acids. Germline CDR1 reads SGDLS; CDR2 reads YYNGEE. This CDR3 reads CASSDSGTVNEKLFF. The CDR3 nucleotides read TGTGCCAGCAGCGACTCCGGGACAGTCAATGAAAAACTGTTTTTT.

This chain links TRBV11-2 with TRBJ1-3; D unresolved. Per germline, CDR1 SGHAT and CDR2 FQNNGV. V was clipped by 1 base and J by 0 bases, with 7 bases between them. The CDR3 is made up of 15 amino acids. The CDR3 DNA reads TGTGCCAGCAGCTTAGTCGCATCCTCTGGAAACACCATATATTTT. Translation: CASSLVASSGNTIYF.

This rearrangement joins TRBV5-1 to TRBJ2-7; a weak D match, TRBD1 (6 bases). This CDR3 is built from 14 residues. The germline V gene encodes CDR1 SGHRS and CDR2 YFSETQ. V was shortened by 5 bases and J by 0 bases, with 12 bases between the two germline ends. CDR3 DNA sequence: TGCGCCAGCAGGGGGGCCTCGAGCTCCTACGAGCAGTACTTC. Translated: CASRGASSSYEQYF.

The chain has TRBV7-9 and TRBJ2-3; D not certain. CDR1 SEHNR and CDR2 FQNEAQ come from the germline V gene (reference sequence). The CDR3 sequence is 12 residues long. V dropped 5 bases and J dropped 2 bases, with 5 bases sitting between them. The CDR3 sequence: CASSPFTDTQYF. In DNA form, the CDR3 reads TGTGCCAGCAGCCCGTTCACAGATACGCAGTATTTT.

The chain uses TRBV7-3 and TRBJ1-2; TRBD1 might be the D (5 bases). The CDR3 consists of 15 residues. Trimming took off 5 bases at V and 0 bases at J, with 13 bases between the two ends. CDR1 is SGHTA, CDR2 FQGTGA, per germline. The CDR3 nucleotides read TGTGCCAGCAGCCCCCTGGCAGGGTCTAACTATGGCTACACCTTC. This translates into CASSPLAGSNYGYTF.

The rearrangement uses TRBV28 and TRBJ1-1; D remains unclear. Trimming stripped 8 bases from V and 5 bases from J, with 9 bases between. Per the germline V gene, CDR1 is MDHEN and CDR2 is SYDVKM. This CDR3 comprises 11 residues. CDR3 sequence (DNA): TGTGCCAGCCGGGCGGGGACTGAAGCTTTCTTT. Encoded protein: CASRAGTEAFF.